Listed below are T cell receptor beta chains from one sample, sequenced in a study of cytomegalovirus exposure and HLA in healthy donors. Clones were read by immunoSEQ multiplex PCR, and TCRdb kept only the in-frame ones, dropping some. Among about 120,000 clones listed, over 8% were seen once. The sample comprised PBMCs. The receptors originated from a man younger than 40 in good health and CMV-seronegative. CDR3s include the opening cysteine and the closing phenylalanine or tryptophan. The D gene is left open where the match is weak. Size tells how often a clone was seen (once, few, many) or the class of an expanded clone, and some rows leave it out.

V	J	size	D	DNA	CDR3
TRBV11-2	TRBJ2-3	.	.	TGTGCCAGCAGCTTGCAGCGGACAGATACGCAGTATTTT	CASSLQRTDTQYF
TRBV27	TRBJ2-1	.	.	TGTGCCAGCAGTTTGTATCACGAGGGAGTCAACAATGAGCAGTTCTTC	CASSLYHEGVNNEQFF
TRBV9	TRBJ2-7	.	TRBD2	TGTGCCAGCAGCGTAGACGTAGCGGGGTACTACGAGCAGTACTTC	CASSVDVAGYYEQYF
TRBV5-1	TRBJ1-5	few	.	TGCGCCAGCAGACTCGACACGTCTAGCAATCAGCCCCAGCATTTT	CASRLDTSSNQPQHF
TRBV7-3	TRBJ1-6	few	.	TGTGCCAGCAGCTTAAGACGGGGGGCCGATTCACCCCTCCACTTT	CASSLRRGADSPLHF
TRBV28	TRBJ2-7	few	TRBD2	TGTGCCAGCAGATTAGCGGGACCCTACGAGCAGTACTTC	CASRLAGPYEQYF
TRBV9	TRBJ2-3	.	.	TGTGCCAGCAGCCCCGGGACAACGAGAGGAGATACGCAGTATTTT	CASSPGTTRGDTQYF
TRBV5-1	TRBJ1-2	few	.	TGCGCCAGCAGTCCCCAGGGCAACTATGGCTACACCTTC	CASSPQGNYGYTF
TRBV6-4	TRBJ2-2	few	TRBD1	TGTGCCAGCAGTCAAAGAGCAGGGGGATCTCCCGGGGAGCTGTTTTTT	CASSQRAGGSPGELFF
TRBV6-5	TRBJ2-7	few	.	TGTGCCAGCAGTTACGCCCGGGGGAGAACCTACGAGCAGTACTTC	CASSYARGRTYEQYF
TRBV11-3	TRBJ1-1	few	TRBD1	TGTGCCAGCAGCTTAGTACAGGGGAGTGAAGCTTTCTTT	CASSLVQGSEAFF
TRBV7-9	TRBJ2-5	few	TRBD1	TGTGCCAGCAGCCCGGGACAGGGAGGGGAGACCCAGTACTTC	CASSPGQGGETQYF
TRBV7-9	TRBJ2-1	.	.	TGTGCCAGCAGCACCCTCAGGGGGGCATCCTACAATGAGCAGTTCTTC	CASSTLRGASYNEQFF
TRBV5-1	TRBJ2-7	few	TRBD1	TGCGCCAGCAGCTCCAGAACGTTGGGACAGGACTACGAGCAGTACTTC	CASSSRTLGQDYEQYF
TRBV19	TRBJ2-3	.	TRBD1	TGTGCCAGTCAACCGACAGGGATTAGCACAGATACGCAGTATTTT	CASQPTGISTDTQYF
TRBV6-6	TRBJ2-1	few	TRBD2	TGTGCCAGCAGCCTACGCAGCGGGAGCCGTCCGTTCTTC	CASSLRSGSRPFF
TRBV6-5	TRBJ2-3	few	.	TGTGCCAGCAGTTACGGGGGGGCTAGCACAGATACGCAGTATTTT	CASSYGGASTDTQYF
TRBV2	TRBJ2-2	few	TRBD2	TGTGCCAGCAGTGAACGGAGCGGGGGGGCCCGGACCGGGGAGCTGTTTTTT	CASSERSGGARTGELFF
TRBV27	TRBJ2-7	.	TRBD2	TGTGCCAGTGCCGTGACTAGCTTAACCTACGAGCAGTACTTC	CASAVTSLTYEQYF
TRBV7-2	TRBJ2-3	once	.	TGTGCCAGCAGCCCCCTTCTCAGTAGCACAGATACGCAGTATTTT	CASSPLLSSTDTQYF
TRBV7-9	TRBJ2-3	.	.	TGTGCCAGCAGCCCCAGGGGACCAGATACGCAGTATTTT	CASSPRGPDTQYF
TRBV11-2	TRBJ2-1	.	.	TGTGCCAGCAGCTTAGAGGGGGCTGAGCAGTTCTTC	CASSLEGAEQFF
TRBV30	TRBJ1-1	few	.	TGTGCCTGGAGTGTGCGCGGGGGGGCGAAGGAAGCTTTCTTT	CAWSVRGGAKEAFF
TRBV18	TRBJ2-1	.	.	TGTGCCAGCTCACCGGCCAGGGTAGAGCTAGTGATCAATGAGCAGTTCTTC	CASSPARVELVINEQFF
TRBV7-2	TRBJ1-2	few	TRBD1	TGTGCCAGCAGCCCCGACAGGGCTGATAACTATGGCTACACCTTC	CASSPDRADNYGYTF
TRBV5-4	TRBJ1-5	.	.	TGTGCCAGCAGCTTTGAAGGGGCTCAGCCCCAGCATTTT	CASSFEGAQPQHF
TRBV10-2	TRBJ2-7	.	TRBD2	TGCGCCAGCAGTGAGTTGTGGACTAGCAGATTCTACGAGCAGTACTTC	CASSELWTSRFYEQYF
TRBV4-1	TRBJ2-3	few	TRBD2	TGCGCCAGCAGCCAATCAGCGGGAGATTTAACAGATACGCAGTATTTT	CASSQSAGDLTDTQYF
TRBV4-3	TRBJ1-4	few	TRBD1	TGCGCCAGCAGCCCGGGGCCAGGGGGCGGTGAAAAACTGTTTTTT	CASSPGPGGGEKLFF
TRBV2	TRBJ2-1	.	TRBD2	TGTGCCAGCAGTCGACTAGCGGGATCCTACAATGAGCAGTTCTTC	CASSRLAGSYNEQFF
TRBV28	TRBJ1-5	.	TRBD1	TGTGCCAGCAGTTTTCGCCGGGACAGCCTGAGCAATCAGCCCCAGCATTTT	CASSFRRDSLSNQPQHF
TRBV7-9	TRBJ2-1	few	.	TGTGCCAGCAGCGCCGCTAGGACTTACAATGAGCAGTTCTTC	CASSAARTYNEQFF
TRBV28	TRBJ1-6	.	.	TGTGCCAGCAGTGCCCGGGGGGGTCATAATTCACCCCTCCACTTT	CASSARGGHNSPLHF
TRBV7-9	TRBJ2-5	.	.	TGTGCCAGCACCACGCAGAAAGAGACCCAGTACTTC	CASTTQKETQYF
TRBV30	TRBJ1-1	few	.	TGTGCCTGGAGCAGTTCAAACACTGAAGCTTTCTTT	CAWSSSNTEAFF
TRBV7-9	TRBJ2-1	.	.	TGTGCCAGCAGCTTAGTCAGCGGACTCTACAATGAGCAGTTCTTC	CASSLVSGLYNEQFF
TRBV19	TRBJ1-4	.	TRBD1	TGTGCCAGTAGTATACTTCCGGGACAGAGAACGGTAAAACTGTTTTTT	CASSILPGQRTVKLFF
TRBV5-1	TRBJ2-7	.	TRBD2	TGCGCCAGCAGCTTGGCGGGAGGGCCCGAGCAGTACTTC	CASSLAGGPEQYF
TRBV5-1	TRBJ2-1	few	.	TGCGCCAGCAGCTTCCCTAGAGGAAGCAATGAGCAGTTCTTC	CASSFPRGSNEQFF
TRBV5-1	TRBJ2-5	few	.	TGCGCCAGCAGCTTCGGAAGGGGGGAGACCCAGTACTTC	CASSFGRGETQYF
TRBV6-5	TRBJ2-7	.	.	TGTGCCAGCAGTTCCCTGAAAGGACAGCAAGCCTACGAGCAGTACTTC	CASSSLKGQQAYEQYF
TRBV23-1	TRBJ1-5	few	.	TGCGCCAGCAGTCCCCGGAGGTCAGCAGATTATCGGCCCCAGCATTTT	CASSPRRSADYRPQHF
TRBV4-1	TRBJ2-7	.	TRBD1	TGCGCCAGCAGCCAAGGGACAGGGCCCACCTACGAGCAGTACTTC	CASSQGTGPTYEQYF
TRBV10-3	TRBJ2-3	.	TRBD2	TGTGCCATCAGTGAGTGGGGGGGGTCTAGCACAGATACGCAGTATTTT	CAISEWGGSSTDTQYF
TRBV11-3	TRBJ2-1	.	TRBD2	TGTGCCAGCAGCCGATATACTAGCGGGAGTAGTGATGAGCAGTTCTTC	CASSRYTSGSSDEQFF
TRBV7-6	TRBJ2-2	few	TRBD2	TGTGCCAGCAAAACCGGGACTAGCGGCGCCGCGAACACCGGGGAGCTGTTTTTT	CASKTGTSGAANTGELFF
TRBV6-1	TRBJ2-2	few	.	TGTGCCAGCAGCCCATGGACAGCGAACACCGGGGAGCTGTTTTTT	CASSPWTANTGELFF
TRBV6-5	TRBJ1-5	.	TRBD1	TGTGCCAGCAGCTCGGACAGGGCGGATCAGCCCCAGCATTTT	CASSSDRADQPQHF
TRBV4-1	TRBJ1-5	.	TRBD1	TGCGCCAGCAGCCCCGCACAGGGGGCTGGTCAGCCCCAGCATTTT	CASSPAQGAGQPQHF
TRBV27	TRBJ2-1	few	TRBD2	TGTGCCAGCAGTTTCGGAAGCGGGAGCTGGAATGAGCAGTTCTTC	CASSFGSGSWNEQFF
TRBV10-3	TRBJ2-7	.	.	TGTGCCATCAGTGAGAGGGGCCCGCGTGAGCAGTACTTC	CAISERGPREQYF